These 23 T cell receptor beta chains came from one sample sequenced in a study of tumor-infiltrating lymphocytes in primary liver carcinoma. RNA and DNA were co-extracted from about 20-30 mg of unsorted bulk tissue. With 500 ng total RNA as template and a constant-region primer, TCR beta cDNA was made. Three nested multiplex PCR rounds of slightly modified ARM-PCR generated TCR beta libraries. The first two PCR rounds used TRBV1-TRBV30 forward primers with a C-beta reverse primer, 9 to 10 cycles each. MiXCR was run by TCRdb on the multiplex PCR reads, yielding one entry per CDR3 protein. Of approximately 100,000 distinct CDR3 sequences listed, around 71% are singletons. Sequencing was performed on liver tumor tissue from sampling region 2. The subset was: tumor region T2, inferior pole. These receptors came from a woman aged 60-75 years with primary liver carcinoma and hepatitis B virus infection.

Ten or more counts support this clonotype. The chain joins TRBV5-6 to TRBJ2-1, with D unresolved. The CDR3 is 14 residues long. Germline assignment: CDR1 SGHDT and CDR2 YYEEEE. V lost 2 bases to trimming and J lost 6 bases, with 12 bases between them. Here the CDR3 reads CASSFQNGANEQFF. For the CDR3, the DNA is TGTGCCAGCAGCTTCCAGAATGGTGCCAATGAGCAGTTCTTC.

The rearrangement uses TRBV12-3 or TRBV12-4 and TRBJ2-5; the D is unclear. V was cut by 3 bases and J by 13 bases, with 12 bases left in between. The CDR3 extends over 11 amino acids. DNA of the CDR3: TGTGCCAGCAGTTTGCGAAAGACCAGGTACTTC. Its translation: CASSLRKTRYF.

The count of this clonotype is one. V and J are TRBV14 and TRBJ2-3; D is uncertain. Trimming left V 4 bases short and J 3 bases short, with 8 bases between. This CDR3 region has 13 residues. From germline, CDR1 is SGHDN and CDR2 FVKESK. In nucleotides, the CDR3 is TGTGCCAGCAGCCGGTCTCTTACAGATACGCAGTATTTT. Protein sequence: CASSRSLTDTQYF.

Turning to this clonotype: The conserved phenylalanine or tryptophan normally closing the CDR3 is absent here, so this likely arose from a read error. The CDR3 DNA reads as TGTGACAGCAGCTTAAATCGAGGAGATACGCAGTATCTT. Translated, it gives CDSSLNRGDTQYL. This chain connects TRBV11-2 to TRBJ2-3; no firm D call. CDR3 length: 13 amino acids. From germline, CDR1 is SGHAT and CDR2 FQNNGV.

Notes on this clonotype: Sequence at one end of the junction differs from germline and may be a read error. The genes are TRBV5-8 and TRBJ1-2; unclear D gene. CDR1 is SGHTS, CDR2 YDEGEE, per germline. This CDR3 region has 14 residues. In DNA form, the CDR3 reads TGTGCCAGCAGCTTGTGGGAATTGTGGTATGGCTACATCTTC. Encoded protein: CASSLWELWYGYIF.

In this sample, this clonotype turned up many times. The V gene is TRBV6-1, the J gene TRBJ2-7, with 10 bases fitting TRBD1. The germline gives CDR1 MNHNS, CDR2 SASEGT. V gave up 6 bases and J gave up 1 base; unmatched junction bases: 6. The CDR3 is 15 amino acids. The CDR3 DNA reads TGTGCCAGCAGAAGTGGACAGGGGGAATCCTACGAGCAGTACTTC. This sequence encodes CASRSGQGESYEQYF.

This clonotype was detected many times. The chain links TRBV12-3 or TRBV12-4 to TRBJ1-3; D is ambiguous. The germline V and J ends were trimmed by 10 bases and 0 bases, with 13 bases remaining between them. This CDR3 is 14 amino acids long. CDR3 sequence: CATSDRNSGNTIYF. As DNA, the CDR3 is TGTGCCACCTCGGACCGAAACTCTGGAAACACCATATATTTT.

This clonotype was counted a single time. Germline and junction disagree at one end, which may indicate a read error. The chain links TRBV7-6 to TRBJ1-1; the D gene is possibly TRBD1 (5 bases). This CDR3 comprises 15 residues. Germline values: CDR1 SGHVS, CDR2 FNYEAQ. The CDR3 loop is CASSAGTAMNAEAFF. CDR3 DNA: TGTGCCAGCAGCGCCGGGACGGCTATGAACGCTGAAGCTTTCTTT.

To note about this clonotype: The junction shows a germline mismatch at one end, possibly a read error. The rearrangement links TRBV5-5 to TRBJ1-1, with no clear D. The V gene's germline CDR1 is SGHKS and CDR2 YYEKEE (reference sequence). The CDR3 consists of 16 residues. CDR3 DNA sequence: TGTGCCAGCAGCTTGATTCCTAACTTACAGAACACCGAAGCTTTCTTT. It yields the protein CASSLIPNLQNTEAFF.

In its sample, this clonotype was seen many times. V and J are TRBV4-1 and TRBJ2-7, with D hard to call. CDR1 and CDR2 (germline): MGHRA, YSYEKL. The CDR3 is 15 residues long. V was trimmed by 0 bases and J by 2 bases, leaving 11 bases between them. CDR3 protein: CASSQEPSVAYEQYF. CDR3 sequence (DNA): TGCGCCAGCAGCCAAGAACCAAGCGTCGCCTACGAGCAGTACTTC.

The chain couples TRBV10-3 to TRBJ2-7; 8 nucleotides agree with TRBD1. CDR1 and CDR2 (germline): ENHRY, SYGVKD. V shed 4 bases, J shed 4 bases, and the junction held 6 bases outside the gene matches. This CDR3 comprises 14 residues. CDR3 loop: CAISVTGVSYEQYF. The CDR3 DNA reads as TGTGCCATCAGTGTGACAGGGGTTTCATACGAGCAGTACTTC.

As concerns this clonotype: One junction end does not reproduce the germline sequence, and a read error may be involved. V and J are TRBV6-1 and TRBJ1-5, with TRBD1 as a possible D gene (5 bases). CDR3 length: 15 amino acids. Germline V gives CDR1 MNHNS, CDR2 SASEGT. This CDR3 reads CASSSGALGNQSQHF. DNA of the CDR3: TGTGCCAGCAGTTCCGGGGCTTTGGGCAATCAGTCCCAACATTTT.

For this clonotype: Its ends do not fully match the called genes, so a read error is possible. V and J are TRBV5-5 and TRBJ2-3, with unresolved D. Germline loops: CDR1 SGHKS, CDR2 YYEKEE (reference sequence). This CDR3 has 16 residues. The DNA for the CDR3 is TGTGCCAGCAGCCCCGATTCGGGCACCACCGTGGATACACAGTATTTT. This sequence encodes CASSPDSGTTVDTQYF.

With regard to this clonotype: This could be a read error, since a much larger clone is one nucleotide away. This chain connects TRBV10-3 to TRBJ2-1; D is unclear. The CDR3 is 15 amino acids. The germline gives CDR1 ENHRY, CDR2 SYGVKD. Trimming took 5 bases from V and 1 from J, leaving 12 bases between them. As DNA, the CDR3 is TGTGCCATCAGTCACGACGCGGCATCCTACAATGAGCAGTTCTTC. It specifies CAISHDAASYNEQFF.

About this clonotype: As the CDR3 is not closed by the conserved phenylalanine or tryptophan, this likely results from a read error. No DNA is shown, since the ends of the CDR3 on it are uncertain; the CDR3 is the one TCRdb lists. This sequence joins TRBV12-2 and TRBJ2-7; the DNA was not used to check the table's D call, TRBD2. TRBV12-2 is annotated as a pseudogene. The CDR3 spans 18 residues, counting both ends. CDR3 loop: CASRLVRPKRSSSYEQYL.

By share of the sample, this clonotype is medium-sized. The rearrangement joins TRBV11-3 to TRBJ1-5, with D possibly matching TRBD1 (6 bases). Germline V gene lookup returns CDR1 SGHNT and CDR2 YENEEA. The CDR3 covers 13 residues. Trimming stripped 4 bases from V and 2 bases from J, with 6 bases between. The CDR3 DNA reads TGTGCCAGCAGCTCAGGGGGCAATCAGCCCCAGCATTTT. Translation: CASSSGGNQPQHF. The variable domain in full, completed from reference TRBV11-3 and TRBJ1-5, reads EAGVVQSPRYKIIEKKQPVAFWCNPISGHNTLYWYLQNLGQGPELLIRYENEEAVDDSQLPKDRFSAERLKGVDSTLKIQPAELGDSAVYLCASSSGGNQPQHFGDGTRLSIL.

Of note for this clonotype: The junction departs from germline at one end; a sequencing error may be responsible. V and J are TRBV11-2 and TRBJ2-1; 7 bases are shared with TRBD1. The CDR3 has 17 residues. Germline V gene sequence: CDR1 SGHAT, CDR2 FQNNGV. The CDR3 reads CARSLRPGQRFYDEQFF. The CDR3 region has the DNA TGTGCCAGAAGCTTAAGACCGGGACAGAGATTCTACGATGAGCAGTTCTTC.

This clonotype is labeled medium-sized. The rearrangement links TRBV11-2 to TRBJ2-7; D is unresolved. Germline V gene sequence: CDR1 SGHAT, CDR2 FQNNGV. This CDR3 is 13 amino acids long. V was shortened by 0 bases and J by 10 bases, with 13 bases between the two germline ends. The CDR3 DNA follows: TGTGCCAGCAGCTTAGATTTTAAGGCCACCCAGTACTTC. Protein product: CASSLDFKATQYF.

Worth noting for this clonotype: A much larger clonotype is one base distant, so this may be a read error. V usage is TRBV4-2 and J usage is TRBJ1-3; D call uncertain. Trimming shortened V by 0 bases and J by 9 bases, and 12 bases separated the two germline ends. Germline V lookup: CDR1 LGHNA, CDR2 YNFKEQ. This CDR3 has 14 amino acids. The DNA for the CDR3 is TGTGCCAGCAGCCAAGACGTTTCGGTGGTCACCATATATTTT. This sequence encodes CASSQDVSVVTIYF.

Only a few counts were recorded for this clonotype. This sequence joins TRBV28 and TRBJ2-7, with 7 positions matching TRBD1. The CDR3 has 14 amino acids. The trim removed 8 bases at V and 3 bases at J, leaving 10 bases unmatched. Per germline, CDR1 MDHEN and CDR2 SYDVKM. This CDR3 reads CASLPGDRVYEQYF. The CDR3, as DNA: TGTGCCAGCCTACCCGGGGACAGAGTCTACGAGCAGTACTTC. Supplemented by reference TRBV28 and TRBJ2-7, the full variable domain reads DVKVTQSSRYLVKRTGEKVFLECVQDMDHENMFWYRQDPGLGLRLIYFSYDVKMKEKGDIPEGYSVSREKKERFSLILESASTNQTSMYLCASLPGDRVYEQYFGPGTRLTVT.

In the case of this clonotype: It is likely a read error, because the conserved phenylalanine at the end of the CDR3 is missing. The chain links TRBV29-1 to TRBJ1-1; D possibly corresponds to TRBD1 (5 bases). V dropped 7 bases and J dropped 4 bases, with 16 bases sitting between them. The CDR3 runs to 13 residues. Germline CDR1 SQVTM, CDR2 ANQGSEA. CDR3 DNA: TGCAGCGCCTCCAGGGACTTCTCCACTGAAGCTTTCTAT. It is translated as CSASRDFSTEAFY.

The CDR3 region has the DNA TGTGCCAGCAACCTCCGCAGGGGGGTAAAGGTGTTAGCCAAAAACATTCAGTACTTC. This codes for CASNLRRGVKVLAKNIQYF. The J gene is TRBJ2-4, the V gene TRBV12-3 or TRBV12-4, with TRBD1 as a possible D gene (7 bases). Trimming took off 7 bases at V and 0 bases at J, with 25 bases between the two ends. CDR3 length: 19 amino acids.

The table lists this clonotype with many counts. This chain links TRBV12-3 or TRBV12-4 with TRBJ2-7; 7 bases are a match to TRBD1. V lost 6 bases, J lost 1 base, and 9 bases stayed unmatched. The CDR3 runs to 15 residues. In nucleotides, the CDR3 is TGTGCCAGCAGCTCGAACCGGGACAGATCCTACGAGCAGTACTTC. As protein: CASSSNRDRSYEQYF.